This T cell receptor (beta chain) was recorded in a study of OX40 agonist ivuxolimab in advanced cancers. On the study more broadly: The patients' treatment was ivuxolimab, an agonistic anti-OX40 (CD134) antibody.

General study points: Expanded clones were, on average, more numerous in CD8+ T cells than in CD4+.

The repertoire was sequenced with immunoSEQ multiplex PCR; TCRdb's copy has only in-frame clones and lacks some. The data show 70,000 to 85,000 clones, 80% to 90% seen once. About this clone itself: Its specificity is not known.

J gave up 5 bases and V 0 bases, and 10 bases lay outside the gene matches. The germline V gene has CDR1 SGHRS and CDR2 YFSETQ. This CDR3 has 17 amino acids. Autoimmune disease history or systemic immunosuppression was exclusionary. This chain connects TRBV5-1 to TRBJ1-1; TRBD1 aligns across 10 bases. Sequenced material: CD4+ or CD8+ T cells sorted from blood, taken in a trial of the OX40 agonist ivuxolimab. The receptor was derived from an adult with an advanced solid tumor such as melanoma, head and neck, liver or kidney cancer. The CDR3 region is CASSLGARQGARTEAFF. In nucleotides, the CDR3 is TGCGCCAGCAGCTTGGGGGCCCGACAGGGGGCGCGGACTGAAGCTTTCTTT.